The source of this T cell receptor (beta chain) is a study of cytomegalovirus exposure and HLA in healthy donors. Whole-study findings and limits: Rarity held for most TCR sequences, but there were some public TCRs that occurred in many donors. In vitro testing confirmed a few CMV-associated chains as specific for CMV antigens. There were fewer than 200 TCR beta chains listed as cytomegalovirus-associated. In a later analysis, first-cohort TCR clusters were found to tend to co-occur in the 100 to 150 validation repertoires.

TCRdb's table, derived via immunoSEQ multiplex PCR, lists solely in-frame clones and lacks some. The data show 200,000 to 250,000 clones, over 80% seen once. This CDR3 is built from 18 residues. V shed 4 bases and J shed 1 base, with 22 bases lying between them. Germline values: CDR1 MGHDK, CDR2 SYGVNS. As to this clone: Antigen specificity is unknown.

The TCR comes from a woman between 25 and 40 years old in good health and CMV-seropositive. Sequencing used PBMCs. This rearrangement joins TRBV25-1 to TRBJ2-5; D remains unclear. CDR3 protein: CASSGPIKQKVGQETQYF. Here the CDR3 DNA reads TGTGCCAGCAGTGGCCCAATAAAACAGAAGGTCGGCCAAGAGACCCAGTACTTC.